Presented here are 27 T cell receptor beta chains from one specimen sequenced in a study of shared clonotypes between healthy human individuals. Using immunoSEQ multiplex PCR, the repertoire was profiled, and TCRdb retains in-frame clones only, with some absent. The sample lists about 490,000 clones; around 78% were seen once. Sequencing was carried out using PBMCs. Source of these receptors: a woman in her 40s in good health. Some clones in this sample may be carry-over from other donors' samples.

The sample holds many counts of this clone. The V gene is TRBV30, the J gene TRBJ1-3, with unresolved D. The V and J ends lost 7 bases and 2 bases respectively, with 12 bases between them. The germline CDR1 and CDR2 sequences are GTSNPN and SVGIG (reference sequence). The CDR3 has 13 residues. The CDR3 loop reads CASASLAGNTIYF. The CDR3 DNA sequence: TGTGCCTCCGCCTCGCTGGCTGGAAACACCATATATTTT.

This clone was recorded a few times. The genes are TRBV5-4 and TRBJ1-3; no firm D call. The CDR3 extends over 14 amino acids. Trimming left V 4 bases short and J 3 bases short, with 11 bases between. Germline values: CDR1 SGHNT, CDR2 YYREEE (reference sequence). The CDR3 nucleotides read TGTGCCAGCAGCCCTTCGAGTGGTGGAAACACCATATATTTT. This codes for CASSPSSGGNTIYF.

The rearrangement links TRBV25-1 to TRBJ1-1; D gene uncertain. Germline V gene lookup returns CDR1 MGHDK and CDR2 SYGVNS. Deletions cut 5 bases from V and 5 bases from J, with 12 bases between. CDR3 length equals 13 residues. The CDR3 spells CASSPYGWTEAFF. CDR3 in DNA: TGTGCCAGCAGTCCTTACGGGTGGACTGAAGCTTTCTTT. Based on the CDR3 plus reference TRBV25-1 and TRBJ1-1, the full variable domain is EADIYQTPRYLVIGTGKKITLECSQTMGHDKMYWYQQDPGMELHLIHYSYGVNSTEKGDLSSESTVSRIRTEHFPLTLESARPSHTSQYLCASSPYGWTEAFFGQGTRLTVV.

The sample holds a few counts of this clone. The chain combines TRBV18 with TRBJ1-4, with 9 bases identical to TRBD1. The V segment lost 3 bases and the J segment 6 bases; nucleotides outside the gene matches: 5. The CDR3 runs 15 residues. Looked up from germline, CDR1 is KGHSH and CDR2 is LQKENI. The CDR3 sequence is CASSPGQGRDEKLFF. Here the CDR3 DNA reads TGTGCCAGCTCACCGGGACAGGGCCGGGATGAAAAACTGTTTTTT. The complete variable domain, with remaining parts taken from reference TRBV18 and TRBJ1-4, reads NAGVMQNPRHLVRRRGQEARLRCSPMKGHSHVYWYRQLPEEGLKFMVYLQKENIIDESGMPKERFSAEFPKEGPSILRIQQVVRGDSAAYFCASSPGQGRDEKLFFGSGTQLSVL.

Concerning this clone itself: Other DNA sequences in this specimen translate into the identical CDR3. The V call is TRBV5-1, the J call TRBJ1-4, with 9 bases matching TRBD1. Germline CDR1 and CDR2: SGHRS and YFSETQ. V trimming: 0 bases; J trimming: 7 bases; junction bases outside the gene matches: 4. This CDR3 has 15 amino acids. The CDR3 nucleotides are TGCGCCAGCAGCTTGGCGGGACAGGGTAGTGAAAAACTGTTTTTT. This encodes CASSLAGQGSEKLFF.

This clone has at least ten counts. V is TRBV6-6 and J is TRBJ1-4; maybe TRBD1 (5 bases). Germline values: CDR1 MNHNY, CDR2 SVGAGI (reference sequence). The CDR3 covers 13 residues. V lost 1 base to trimming and J lost 11 bases, with 11 bases between them. DNA of the CDR3: TGTGCCAGCAGTTACTTTAGGGGTGAGAAACTGTTTTTT. This encodes CASSYFRGEKLFF.

The chain joins TRBV4-1 to TRBJ2-3; D is unresolved. Germline CDR1 and CDR2: MGHRA and YSYEKL. The CDR3 covers 16 residues. The germline V and J ends were trimmed by 4 bases and 0 bases, with 14 bases remaining between them. The CDR3 loop is CASSRGTYRSTDTQYF. The CDR3 DNA follows: TGCGCCAGCAGCCGAGGCACCTACCGGAGCACAGATACGCAGTATTTT.

A note on this clone: Other DNA sequences in this sample translate to the same CDR3. This chain joins TRBV7-8 and TRBJ2-7; D possibly corresponds to TRBD1 (6 bases). V gave up 1 base and J gave up 3 bases, with 10 bases separating them. Germline CDR1 and CDR2: SGHVS and FQNEAQ. CDR3 length equals 14 residues. The CDR3 reads CASSLVTGSYEQYF. The CDR3 DNA follows: TGTGCCAGCAGCTTAGTTACAGGGAGCTACGAGCAGTACTTC.

The chain recombines TRBV4-2 with TRBJ2-3; D unclear. The CDR3 length is 14 residues. V was trimmed by 4 bases and J by 5 bases, leaving 13 bases between them. Germline V gives CDR1 LGHNA, CDR2 YNFKEQ. Here the CDR3 DNA reads TGTGCCAGCAGCCCTAGTCCGGTATTAGATACGCAGTATTTT. This sequence encodes CASSPSPVLDTQYF.

This chain connects TRBV7-6 to TRBJ1-4; D ambiguous. The germline V gene encodes CDR1 SGHVS and CDR2 FNYEAQ. Trimming removed 5 bases at V and 0 bases at J, with 10 bases between. The CDR3 spans 15 residues. The CDR3 coding sequence is TGTGCCAGCAGCCGTGGCGCGGCAACTAATGAAAAACTGTTTTTT. Encoded protein: CASSRGAATNEKLFF. The full variable domain, its missing parts supplied by reference TRBV7-6 and TRBJ1-4, is GAGVSQSPRYKVTKRGQDVALRCDPISGHVSLYWYRQALGQGPEFLTYFNYEAQQDKSGLPNDRFSAERPEGSISTLTIQRTEQRDSAMYRCASSRGAATNEKLFFGSGTQLSVL.

A remark on this clone: A read error may explain this, as a much larger clone is one base away. The chain recombines TRBV2 with TRBJ1-6; 9 positions match TRBD1. Trimming removed 7 bases from V and 8 bases from J; junction bases left unmatched: 9. This CDR3 contains 15 residues. The germline V gene has CDR1 SNHLY and CDR2 FYNNEI. The CDR3 spells CASNRRTGDDSPLHF. The CDR3 DNA sequence: TGTGCCAGCAACCGCCGGACAGGGGATGATTCACCCCTCCACTTT.

The V call is TRBV11-3, the J call TRBJ2-1; no firm D call. V was clipped by 5 bases and J by 1 base, with 12 bases between them. Germline values: CDR1 SGHNT, CDR2 YENEEA. The CDR3 length is 15 residues. The CDR3 nucleotides are TGTGCCAGCAGCCGCGACTCAACATCCTACAATGAGCAGTTCTTC. Its protein product is CASSRDSTSYNEQFF.

The chain recombines TRBV30 with TRBJ2-1; 7 nucleotides agree with TRBD1. Germline trimming cut 7 bases from V and 7 bases from J; bases unmatched to any gene: 16. Germline V gene lookup returns CDR1 GTSNPN and CDR2 SVGIG (reference sequence). CDR3 length equals 15 residues. The CDR3 coding sequence is TGTGCCTACAAACGAGGGGGCTGGTCAAAAAATGAGCAGTTCTTC. This gives the protein CAYKRGGWSKNEQFF.

The V gene is TRBV19, the J gene TRBJ2-7; 11 nucleotides line up with TRBD1. CDR1 is LNHDA, CDR2 SQIVND, per germline (reference sequence). The CDR3 has 16 amino acids. Trimming cost V 3 bases and J 1 base; bases outside gene matches: 5. The CDR3 DNA reads as TGTGCCAGTAGTATTCGCGGGACAGGGGGTTCCTACGAGCAGTACTTC. Translated, it gives CASSIRGTGGSYEQYF.

The genes are TRBV18 and TRBJ2-2; D not resolved. Germline CDR1 KGHSH, CDR2 LQKENI. The CDR3 length is 15 residues. Trimming left V 2 bases short and J 0 bases short, with 7 bases between. The CDR3 nucleotides read TGTGCCAGCTCACCATCGATAGCGAACACCGGGGAGCTGTTTTTT. It yields the protein CASSPSIANTGELFF.

The chain has TRBV29-1 and TRBJ2-7; 14 bases are shared with TRBD2. V gave up 6 bases and J gave up 4 bases; unmatched junction bases: 5. Germline V lookup: CDR1 SQVTM, CDR2 ANQGSEA. The CDR3 sequence is 14 residues long. The CDR3 region has the DNA TGCAGCGTAGGGGGACTAGCGGGAGCGTACGAGCAGTACTTC. The encoded protein is CSVGGLAGAYEQYF.

This chain uses TRBV7-9 with TRBJ2-5, with TRBD2 matching over 16 bases. This CDR3 comprises 17 residues. Germline loops: CDR1 SEHNR, CDR2 FQNEAQ (reference sequence). The junction had 5 bases not matched to a gene; V was cut back by 5 bases and J by 2 bases. CDR3 loop: CASSRGLAGGEQETQYF. The CDR3 coding sequence is TGTGCCAGCAGCCGGGGACTAGCGGGAGGGGAACAAGAGACCCAGTACTTC.

This clone has only a few counts. The chain uses TRBV7-3 and TRBJ2-5; D not certain. The end of the DNA aligns better with TRBJ2-7, so the J call may be wrong. The CDR3 totals 14 residues. The germline V gene has CDR1 SGHTA and CDR2 FQGTGA. The CDR3 bases are TGTGCCAGCAGCATCTCCCCCGAAACCAACGAGCAGTACTTC. Protein sequence: CASSISPETNEQYF.

CDR3 in DNA: TGTGCCAGCAGTTCCAAACTAGGATTTGGGACCCAGTACTTC. Its protein is CASSSKLGFGTQYF. This sequence joins TRBV27 and TRBJ2-5, with D perhaps matching TRBD2 (5 bases). Germline loops: CDR1 MNHEY, CDR2 SMNVEV (reference sequence). V lost 4 bases and J 7 bases, leaving 16 bases between the germline ends. This CDR3 contains 14 residues.

The sample holds a few counts of this clone. The identical CDR3 is also encoded by other nucleotide sequences in the sample. The rearrangement uses TRBV19 and TRBJ1-1; the match to TRBD1 covers 8 bases. CDR1 and CDR2 from the germline V gene are LNHDA and SQIVND (reference sequence). V lost 4 bases and J lost 3; bases outside the gene matches: 4. The CDR3 runs 14 residues. CDR3 protein: CASSTGQGHTEAFF. The CDR3 DNA reads TGTGCCAGTAGTACCGGACAGGGCCACACTGAAGCTTTCTTT.

V gene TRBV4-1 combines with J gene TRBJ2-5; D may be TRBD1 or TRBD2 (7 bases each). The DNA end is a closer match to TRBJ2-7, so the J assignment may be wrong. Germline-derived CDR1 and CDR2 are MGHRA and YSYEKL. This CDR3 is 17 amino acids long. The DNA for the CDR3 is TGCGCCAGCAGCGGAAGGGGGCGCCTAGCGGCAAACTACGAGCAGTACTTC. Translation gives CASSGRGRLAANYEQYF.

The chain employs TRBV11-2 and TRBJ1-4, with D maybe TRBD1 (5 bases). V lost 5 bases and J lost 8, with 18 bases in between. The CDR3 spans 15 residues. Germline V gives CDR1 SGHAT, CDR2 FQNNGV. CDR3 sequence (DNA): TGTGCCAGCAGCCCAACGGGACGTCAGACGGAAAAACTGTTTTTT. Its translation is CASSPTGRQTEKLFF.

CDR3 region: CASSIVGTRTPIEQYF. DNA for the CDR3: TGTGCCAGTAGTATAGTTGGGACTAGGACCCCCATCGAGCAGTACTTC. The chain is built from TRBV19 and TRBJ2-7, with TRBD2 matching over 8 bases. V lost 1 base to trimming and J lost 6 bases; unmatched junction nucleotides: 11. The CDR3 has 16 residues. Germline values: CDR1 LNHDA, CDR2 SQIVND (reference sequence).

The V call is TRBV18, the J call TRBJ2-1; TRBD2 agrees at 12 bases. Unmatched junction bases numbered 2, after V lost 3 bases and J lost 8 bases. Germline CDR1 and CDR2: KGHSH and LQKENI. This CDR3 has 14 amino acids. CDR3 bases: TGTGCCAGCTCACCCCTAGCGGGAGGGCATGAGCAGTTCTTC. Translation: CASSPLAGGHEQFF.

The gene calls are TRBV6-4 and TRBJ2-2, with D unclear. This CDR3 is 14 amino acids long. The germline gives CDR1 MRHNA, CDR2 SNTAGT. Trimming took off 0 bases at V and 8 bases at J, with 10 bases between the two ends. This chain's CDR3 is CASSDSGSSGELFF. The CDR3 bases are TGTGCCAGCAGTGACTCTGGCTCGTCGGGGGAGCTGTTTTTT.

This clone was found a few times. This chain uses TRBV18 with TRBJ2-1; D unclear. The CDR3 runs 15 residues. With 2 bases removed from V and 2 bases from J, the gap between germline ends came to 10 bases. The germline V gene encodes CDR1 KGHSH and CDR2 LQKENI. The CDR3 DNA sequence: TGTGCCAGCTCACCAGCTTCAGGCCCCTACAATGAGCAGTTCTTC. It specifies CASSPASGPYNEQFF.

This clone appeared many times. Within the sample, other DNA sequences also encode this same CDR3. CDR3 protein: CASRTSGRYNEQFF. CDR3 nucleotides: TGTGCCAGCAGAACTAGCGGGAGGTACAATGAGCAGTTCTTC. J is TRBJ2-1 and V is TRBV28; 12 nucleotides agree with TRBD2. The CDR3 extends over 14 amino acids. V was clipped by 6 bases and J by 4 bases; unmatched bases: 1. Germline CDR1 MDHEN, CDR2 SYDVKM.